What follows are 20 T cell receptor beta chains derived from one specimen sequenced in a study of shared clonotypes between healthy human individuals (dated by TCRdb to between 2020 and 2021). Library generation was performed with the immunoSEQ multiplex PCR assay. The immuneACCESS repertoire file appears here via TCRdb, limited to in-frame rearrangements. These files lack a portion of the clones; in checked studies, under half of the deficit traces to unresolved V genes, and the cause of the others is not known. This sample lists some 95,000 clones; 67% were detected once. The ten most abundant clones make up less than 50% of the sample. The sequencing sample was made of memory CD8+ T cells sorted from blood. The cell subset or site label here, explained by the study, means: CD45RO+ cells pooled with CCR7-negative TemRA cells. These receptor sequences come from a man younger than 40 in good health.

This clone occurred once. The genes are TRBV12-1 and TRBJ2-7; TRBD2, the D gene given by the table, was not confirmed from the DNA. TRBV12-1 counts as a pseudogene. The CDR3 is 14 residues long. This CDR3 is CASSPFATLYEQYF. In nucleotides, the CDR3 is TGTGCCAGCAGCCCTTTTGCTACGTTATACGAGCAGTACTTC.

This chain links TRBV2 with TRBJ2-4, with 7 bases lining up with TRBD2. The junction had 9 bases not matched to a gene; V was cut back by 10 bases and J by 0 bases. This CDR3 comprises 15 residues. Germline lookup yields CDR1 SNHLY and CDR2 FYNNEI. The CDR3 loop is CANTSGTLAKNIQYF. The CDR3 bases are TGTGCCAACACAAGCGGGACTTTAGCCAAAAACATTCAGTACTTC.

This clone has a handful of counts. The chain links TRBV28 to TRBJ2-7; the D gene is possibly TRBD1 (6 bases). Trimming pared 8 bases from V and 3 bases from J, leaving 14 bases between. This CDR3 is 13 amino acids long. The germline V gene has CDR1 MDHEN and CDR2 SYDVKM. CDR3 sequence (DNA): TGTGCCAGCTCACCGGGACATAACTACGAGCAGTACTTC. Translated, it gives CASSPGHNYEQYF.

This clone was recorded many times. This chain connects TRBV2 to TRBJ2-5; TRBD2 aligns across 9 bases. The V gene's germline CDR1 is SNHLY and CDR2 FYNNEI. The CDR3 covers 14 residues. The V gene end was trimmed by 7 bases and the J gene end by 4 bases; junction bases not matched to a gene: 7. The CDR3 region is CASITGRGGETQYF. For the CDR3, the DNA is TGTGCCAGCATAACAGGGCGGGGGGGAGAGACCCAGTACTTC.

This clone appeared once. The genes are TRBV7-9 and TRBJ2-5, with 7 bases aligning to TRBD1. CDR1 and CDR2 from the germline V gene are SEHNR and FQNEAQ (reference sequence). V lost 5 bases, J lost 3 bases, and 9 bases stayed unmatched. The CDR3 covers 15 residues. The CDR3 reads CASSPPEGTEETQYF. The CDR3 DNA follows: TGTGCCAGCAGCCCACCGGAAGGGACAGAAGAGACCCAGTACTTC.

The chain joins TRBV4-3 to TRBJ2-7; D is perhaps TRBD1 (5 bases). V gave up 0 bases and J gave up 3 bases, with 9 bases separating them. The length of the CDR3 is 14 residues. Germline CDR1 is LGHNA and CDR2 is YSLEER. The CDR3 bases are TGCGCCAGCAGCCAAGATTGGGGCGGCTACGAGCAGTACTTC. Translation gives CASSQDWGGYEQYF.

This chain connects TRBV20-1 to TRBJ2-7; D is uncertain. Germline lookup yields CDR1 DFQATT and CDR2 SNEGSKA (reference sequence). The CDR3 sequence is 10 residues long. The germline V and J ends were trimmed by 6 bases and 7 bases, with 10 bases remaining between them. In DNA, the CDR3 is TGCAGTGCAGAAAAACTAGAGCAGTACTTC. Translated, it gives CSAEKLEQYF.

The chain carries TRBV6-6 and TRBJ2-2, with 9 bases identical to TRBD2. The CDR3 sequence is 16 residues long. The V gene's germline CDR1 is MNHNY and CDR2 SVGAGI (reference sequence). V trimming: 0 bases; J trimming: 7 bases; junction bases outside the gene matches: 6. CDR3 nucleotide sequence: TGTGCCAGCAGTTACTCGCGGGAGGGCCAAGACGGGGAGCTGTTTTTT. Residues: CASSYSREGQDGELFF.

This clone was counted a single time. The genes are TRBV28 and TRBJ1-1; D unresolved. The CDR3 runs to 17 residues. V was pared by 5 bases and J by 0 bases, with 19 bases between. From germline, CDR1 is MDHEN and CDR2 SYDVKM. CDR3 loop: CASSEKLLGKMNTEAFF. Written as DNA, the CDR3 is TGTGCCAGCAGTGAAAAATTATTAGGGAAAATGAACACTGAAGCTTTCTTT.

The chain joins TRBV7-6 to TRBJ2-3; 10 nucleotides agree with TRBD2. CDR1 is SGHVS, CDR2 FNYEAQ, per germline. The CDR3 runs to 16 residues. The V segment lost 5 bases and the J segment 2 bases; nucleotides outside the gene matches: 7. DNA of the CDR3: TGTGCCAGCAGCCAGGGACTAGCGCAGCTCACAGATACGCAGTATTTT. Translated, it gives CASSQGLAQLTDTQYF.

The CDR3 bases are TGCGCCAGCAGCCAAGATCTTGGGGTCCAGCCCCAGCATTTT. It encodes CASSQDLGVQPQHF. V usage is TRBV4-3 and J usage is TRBJ1-5; D gene unclear. Germline CDR1 and CDR2: LGHNA and YSLEER. This CDR3 has 14 residues. V was trimmed by 0 bases and J by 7 bases, leaving 10 bases between them.

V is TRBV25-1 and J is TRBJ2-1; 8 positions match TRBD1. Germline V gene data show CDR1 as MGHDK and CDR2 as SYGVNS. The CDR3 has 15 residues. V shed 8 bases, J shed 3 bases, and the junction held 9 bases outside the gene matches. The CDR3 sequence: CASLPTGEVYNEQFF. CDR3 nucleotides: TGTGCCAGCCTGCCGACAGGGGAGGTCTACAATGAGCAGTTCTTC.

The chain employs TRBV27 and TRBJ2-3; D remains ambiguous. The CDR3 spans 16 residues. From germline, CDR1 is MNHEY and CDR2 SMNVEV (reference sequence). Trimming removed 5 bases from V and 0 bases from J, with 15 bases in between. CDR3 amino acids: CASSPPRSTSTDTQYF. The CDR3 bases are TGTGCCAGCAGTCCTCCCCGCTCGACTAGCACAGATACGCAGTATTTT.

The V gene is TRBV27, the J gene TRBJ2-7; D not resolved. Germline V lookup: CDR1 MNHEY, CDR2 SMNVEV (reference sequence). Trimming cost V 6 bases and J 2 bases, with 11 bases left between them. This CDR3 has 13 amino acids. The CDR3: CASSDGPTYEQYF. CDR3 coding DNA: TGTGCCAGCAGCGACGGACCTACCTACGAGCAGTACTTC.

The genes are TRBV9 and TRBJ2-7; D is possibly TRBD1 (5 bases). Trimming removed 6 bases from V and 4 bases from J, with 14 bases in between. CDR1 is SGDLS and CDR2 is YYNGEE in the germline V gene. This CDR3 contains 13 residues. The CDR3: CASNKGSAYEQYF. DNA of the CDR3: TGTGCCAGCAACAAGGGGTCGGCTTACGAGCAGTACTTC.

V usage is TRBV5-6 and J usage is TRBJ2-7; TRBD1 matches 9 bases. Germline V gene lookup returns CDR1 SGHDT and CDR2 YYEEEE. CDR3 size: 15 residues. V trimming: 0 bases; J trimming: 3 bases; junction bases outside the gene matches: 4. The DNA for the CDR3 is TGTGCCAGCAGCTTGGGTGGGACAGGGTACTACGAGCAGTACTTC. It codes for CASSLGGTGYYEQYF.

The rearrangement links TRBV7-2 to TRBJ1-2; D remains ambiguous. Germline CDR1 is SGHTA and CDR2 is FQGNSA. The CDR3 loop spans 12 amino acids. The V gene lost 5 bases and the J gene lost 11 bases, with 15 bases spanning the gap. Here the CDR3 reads CASSPRSTEYTF. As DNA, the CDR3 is TGTGCCAGCAGCCCCCGCTCCACAGAATACACCTTC.

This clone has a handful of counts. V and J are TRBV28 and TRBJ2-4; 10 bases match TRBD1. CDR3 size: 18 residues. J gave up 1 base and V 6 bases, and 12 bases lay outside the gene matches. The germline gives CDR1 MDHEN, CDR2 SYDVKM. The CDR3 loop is CASSGWDRGKTAKNIQYF. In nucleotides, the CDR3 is TGTGCCAGCAGCGGCTGGGACAGGGGAAAGACGGCCAAAAACATTCAGTACTTC. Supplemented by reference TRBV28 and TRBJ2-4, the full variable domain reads DVKVTQSSRYLVKRTGEKVFLECVQDMDHENMFWYRQDPGLGLRLIYFSYDVKMKEKGDIPEGYSVSREKKERFSLILESASTNQTSMYLCASSGWDRGKTAKNIQYFGAGTRLSVL.

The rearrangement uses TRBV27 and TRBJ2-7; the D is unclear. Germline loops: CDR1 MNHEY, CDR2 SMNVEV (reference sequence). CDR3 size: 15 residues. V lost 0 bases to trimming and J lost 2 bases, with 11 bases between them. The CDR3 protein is CASSLSGPGAYEQYF. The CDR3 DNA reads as TGTGCCAGCAGTTTATCGGGCCCAGGAGCCTACGAGCAGTACTTC.

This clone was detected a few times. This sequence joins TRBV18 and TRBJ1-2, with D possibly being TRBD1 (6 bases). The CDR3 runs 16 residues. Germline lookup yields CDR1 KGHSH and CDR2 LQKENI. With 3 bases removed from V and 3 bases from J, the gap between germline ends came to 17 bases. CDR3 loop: CASSPYRDATYYGYTF. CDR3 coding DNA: TGTGCCAGCTCACCCTACAGGGACGCAACCTACTATGGCTACACCTTC.